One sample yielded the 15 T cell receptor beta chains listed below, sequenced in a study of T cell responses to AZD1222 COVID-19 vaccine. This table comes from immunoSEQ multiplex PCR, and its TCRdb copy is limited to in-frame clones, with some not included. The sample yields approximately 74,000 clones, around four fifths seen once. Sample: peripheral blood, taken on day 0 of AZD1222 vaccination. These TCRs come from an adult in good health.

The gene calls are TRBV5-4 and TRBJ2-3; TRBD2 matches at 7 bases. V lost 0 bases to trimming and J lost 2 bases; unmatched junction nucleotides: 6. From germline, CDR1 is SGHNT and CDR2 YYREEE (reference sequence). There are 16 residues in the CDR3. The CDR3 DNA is TGTGCCAGCAGCTTGGGGGGGAGGGCGTACACAGATACGCAGTATTTT. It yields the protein CASSLGGRAYTDTQYF.

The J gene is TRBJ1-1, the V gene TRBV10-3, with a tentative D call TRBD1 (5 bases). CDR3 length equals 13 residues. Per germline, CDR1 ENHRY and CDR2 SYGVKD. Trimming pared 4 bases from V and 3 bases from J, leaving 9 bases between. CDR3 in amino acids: CAISVQGDTEAFF. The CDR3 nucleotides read TGTGCCATCAGTGTTCAGGGAGACACTGAAGCTTTCTTT.

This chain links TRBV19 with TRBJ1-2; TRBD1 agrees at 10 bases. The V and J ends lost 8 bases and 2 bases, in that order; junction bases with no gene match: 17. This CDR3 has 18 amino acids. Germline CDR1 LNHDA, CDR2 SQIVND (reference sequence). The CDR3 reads CASFSPVGDRGTNYGYTF. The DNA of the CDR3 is TGTGCCAGTTTTTCCCCTGTGGGGGACAGGGGTACCAACTATGGCTACACCTTC.

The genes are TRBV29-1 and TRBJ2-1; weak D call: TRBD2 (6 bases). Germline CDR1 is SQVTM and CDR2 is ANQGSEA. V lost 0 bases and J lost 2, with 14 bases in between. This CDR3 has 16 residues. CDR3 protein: CSVEDPNRGTYNEQFF. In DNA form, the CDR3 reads TGCAGCGTTGAAGATCCTAACCGGGGGACCTACAATGAGCAGTTCTTC.

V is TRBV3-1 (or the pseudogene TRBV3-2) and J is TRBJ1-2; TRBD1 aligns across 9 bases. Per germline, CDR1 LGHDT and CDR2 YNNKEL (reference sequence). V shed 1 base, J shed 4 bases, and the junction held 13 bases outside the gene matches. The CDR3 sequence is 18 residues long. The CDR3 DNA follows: TGTGCCAGCAGCCAAGCCGGGACAGGGTATCGGACCGTCTATGGCTACACCTTC. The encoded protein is CASSQAGTGYRTVYGYTF.

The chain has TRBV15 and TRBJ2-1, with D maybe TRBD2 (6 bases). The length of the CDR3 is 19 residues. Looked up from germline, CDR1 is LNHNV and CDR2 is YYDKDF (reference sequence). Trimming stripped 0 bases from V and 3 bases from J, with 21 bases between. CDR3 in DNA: TGTGCCACCAGCAGAGATCCTCTCAAGCGGGTCGTCTTCTACAATGAGCAGTTCTTC. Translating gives CATSRDPLKRVVFYNEQFF.

CDR3 protein: CASRTENTGELFF. The CDR3 DNA reads as TGTGCCAGCCGGACGGAGAACACCGGGGAGCTGTTTTTT. V usage is TRBV2 and J usage is TRBJ2-2; no clear D. Germline-derived CDR1 and CDR2 are SNHLY and FYNNEI. V lost 8 bases to trimming and J lost 1 base, with 8 bases between them. The CDR3 is 13 residues long.

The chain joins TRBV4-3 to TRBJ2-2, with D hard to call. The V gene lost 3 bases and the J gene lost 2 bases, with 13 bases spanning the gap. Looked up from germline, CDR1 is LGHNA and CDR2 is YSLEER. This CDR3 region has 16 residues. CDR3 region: CASSQAGSTNTGELFF. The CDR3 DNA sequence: TGCGCCAGCAGCCAGGCCGGCAGTACCAACACCGGGGAGCTGTTTTTT.

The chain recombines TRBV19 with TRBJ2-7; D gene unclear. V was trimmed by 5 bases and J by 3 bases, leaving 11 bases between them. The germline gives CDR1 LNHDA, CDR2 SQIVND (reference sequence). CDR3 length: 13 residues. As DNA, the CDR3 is TGTGCCAGTAGTCCAACGGTAAGCTACGAGCAGTACTTC. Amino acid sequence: CASSPTVSYEQYF.

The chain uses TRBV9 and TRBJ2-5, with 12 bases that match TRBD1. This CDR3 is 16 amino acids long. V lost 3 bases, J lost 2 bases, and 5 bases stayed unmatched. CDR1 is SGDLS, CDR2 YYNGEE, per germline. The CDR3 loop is CASSERDRGLQETQYF. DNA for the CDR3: TGTGCCAGCAGCGAGAGGGACAGGGGGCTTCAAGAGACCCAGTACTTC.

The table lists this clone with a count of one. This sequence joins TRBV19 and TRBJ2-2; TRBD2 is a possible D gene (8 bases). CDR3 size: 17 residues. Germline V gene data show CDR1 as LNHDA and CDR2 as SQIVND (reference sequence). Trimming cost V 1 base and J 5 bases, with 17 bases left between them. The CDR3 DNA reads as TGTGCCAGTAGTATAGGTCCCGGGAGGGGGCATACCGGGGAGCTGTTTTTT. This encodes CASSIGPGRGHTGELFF.

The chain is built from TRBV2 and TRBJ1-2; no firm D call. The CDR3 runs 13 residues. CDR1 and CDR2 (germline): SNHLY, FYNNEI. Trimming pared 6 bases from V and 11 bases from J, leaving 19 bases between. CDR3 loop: CASRKDETMAYTF. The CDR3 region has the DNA TGTGCCAGCAGAAAGGACGAAACTATGGCGTACACCTTC.

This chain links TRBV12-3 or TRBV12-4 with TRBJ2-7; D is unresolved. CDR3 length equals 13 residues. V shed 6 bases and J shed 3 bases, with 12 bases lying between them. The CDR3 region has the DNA TGTGCCAGCAGGTATGGCGGCAGCTACGAGCAGTACTTC. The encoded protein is CASRYGGSYEQYF.

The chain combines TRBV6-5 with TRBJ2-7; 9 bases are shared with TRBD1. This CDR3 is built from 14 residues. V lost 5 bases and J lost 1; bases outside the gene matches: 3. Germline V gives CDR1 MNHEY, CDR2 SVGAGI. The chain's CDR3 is CASSPGTGSYEQYF. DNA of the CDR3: TGTGCCAGCAGTCCCGGGACAGGGTCCTACGAGCAGTACTTC.

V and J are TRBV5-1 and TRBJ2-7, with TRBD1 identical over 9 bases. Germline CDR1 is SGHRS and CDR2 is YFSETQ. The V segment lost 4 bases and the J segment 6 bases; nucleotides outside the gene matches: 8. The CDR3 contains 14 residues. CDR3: CASSPTGGSIEQYF. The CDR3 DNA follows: TGCGCCAGCAGCCCGACAGGGGGTAGCATCGAGCAGTACTTC.